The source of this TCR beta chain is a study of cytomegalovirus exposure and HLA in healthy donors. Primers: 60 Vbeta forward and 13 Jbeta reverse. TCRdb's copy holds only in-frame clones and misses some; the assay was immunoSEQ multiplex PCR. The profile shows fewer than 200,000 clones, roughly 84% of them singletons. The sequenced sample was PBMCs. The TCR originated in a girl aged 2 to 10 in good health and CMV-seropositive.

This CDR3 reads CASSQGGRLTDTQYF. CDR3 in DNA: TGCGCCAGCAGCCAAGGCGGGAGACTCACAGATACGCAGTATTTT. This chain uses TRBV4-1 with TRBJ2-3, with 7 bases that match TRBD2. Per germline, CDR1 MGHRA and CDR2 YSYEKL. The V segment lost 1 base and the J segment 2 bases; nucleotides outside the gene matches: 3. The CDR3 is 15 residues long.